This is a list of T cell receptor beta chains from one sample in a study of PD-L1 blockade in urothelial cancer. The assay was immunoSEQ multiplex PCR, and TCRdb's table has in-frame clones only and misses some. The repertoire holds around 110,000 clones, with roughly 90% as singletons. The sequencing used PBMCs, collected around atezolizumab (anti-PD-L1) treatment. The receptors shown here come from a man aged 55 to 69 with urothelial cancer. Both conserved end residues are part of each CDR3. The order of the fields is D gene, J gene, V gene, CDR3 protein. D genes are given only for firm matches.

D gene: TRBD2
J gene: TRBJ2-7
V gene: TRBV7-2
CDR3 protein: CASSRRTSGSGDVYEQYF

D gene: NA
J gene: TRBJ1-5
V gene: TRBV29-1
CDR3 protein: CSVAGHTNQPQHF

D gene: NA
J gene: TRBJ2-5
V gene: TRBV16
CDR3 protein: CASTSINGQEETQYF

D gene: TRBD2
J gene: TRBJ2-3
V gene: TRBV28
CDR3 protein: CASRTSVGTDTQYF

D gene: TRBD2
J gene: TRBJ2-3
V gene: TRBV19
CDR3 protein: CASSIRDYSDTQYF

D gene: NA
J gene: TRBJ2-3
V gene: TRBV20-1
CDR3 protein: CCQRTDTQYF

D gene: NA
J gene: TRBJ1-1
V gene: TRBV19
CDR3 protein: CASSIGQHNTEAFF

D gene: TRBD1
J gene: TRBJ2-7
V gene: TRBV5-1
CDR3 protein: CASSQDRGSQEQYF

D gene: TRBD2
J gene: TRBJ2-1
V gene: TRBV11-3
CDR3 protein: CASSPRGGGEQFF

D gene: TRBD1
J gene: TRBJ1-1
V gene: TRBV5-4
CDR3 protein: CASSAGDRGMTEAFF

D gene: NA
J gene: TRBJ1-3
V gene: TRBV6-1
CDR3 protein: CASSIDRSSGNTIYF

D gene: TRBD1
J gene: TRBJ2-3
V gene: TRBV18
CDR3 protein: CASSQQGRTGGTDTQYF

D gene: TRBD2
J gene: TRBJ2-1
V gene: TRBV18
CDR3 protein: CASSPRRESINEQFF

D gene: NA
J gene: TRBJ2-3
V gene: TRBV6-1
CDR3 protein: CASSPIGGSDTQYF

D gene: TRBD2
J gene: TRBJ2-7
V gene: TRBV5-1
CDR3 protein: CASSRGTSGSSYEQYF

D gene: TRBD1
J gene: TRBJ2-4
V gene: TRBV6-5
CDR3 protein: CASSYSTGFAKNIQYF

D gene: TRBD2
J gene: TRBJ2-3
V gene: TRBV4-2
CDR3 protein: CASSQEGRASTDTQYF

D gene: TRBD2
J gene: TRBJ2-3
V gene: TRBV11-1
CDR3 protein: CASSLTSSQRRDTQYF

D gene: NA
J gene: TRBJ2-7
V gene: TRBV15
CDR3 protein: CATSRGGVQAYEQYF

D gene: NA
J gene: TRBJ2-1
V gene: TRBV30
CDR3 protein: CAWSPGLPKHNEQFF

D gene: TRBD1
J gene: TRBJ2-3
V gene: TRBV4-1
CDR3 protein: CASSQDSPGTGEADTQYF

D gene: NA
J gene: TRBJ1-1
V gene: TRBV4-2
CDR3 protein: CASSQDWGEGTEAFF

D gene: TRBD2
J gene: TRBJ2-7
V gene: TRBV7-8
CDR3 protein: CASSTRRTSGRYEQYF

D gene: TRBD2
J gene: TRBJ2-3
V gene: TRBV10-1
CDR3 protein: CASSQALAGADTQYF

D gene: NA
J gene: TRBJ1-4
V gene: TRBV25-1
CDR3 protein: CASSDRAEKLFF

D gene: NA
J gene: TRBJ2-5
V gene: TRBV21-1
CDR3 protein: CASSKVSGEVQYF

D gene: TRBD2
J gene: TRBJ2-1
V gene: TRBV6-1
CDR3 protein: CASRKAGSYNEQFF